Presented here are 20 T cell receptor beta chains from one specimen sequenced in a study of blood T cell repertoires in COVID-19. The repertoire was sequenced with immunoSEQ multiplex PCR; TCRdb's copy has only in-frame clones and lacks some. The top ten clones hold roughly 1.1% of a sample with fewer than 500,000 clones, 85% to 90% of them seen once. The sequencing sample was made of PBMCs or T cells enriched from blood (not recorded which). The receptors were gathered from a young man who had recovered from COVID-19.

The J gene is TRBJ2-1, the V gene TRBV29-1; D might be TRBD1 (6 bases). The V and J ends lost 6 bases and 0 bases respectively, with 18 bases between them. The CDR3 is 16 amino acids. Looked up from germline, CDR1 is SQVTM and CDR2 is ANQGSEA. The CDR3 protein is CSVAPHPGDSYNEQFF. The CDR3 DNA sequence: TGCAGCGTCGCTCCTCATCCAGGGGACTCCTACAATGAGCAGTTCTTC.

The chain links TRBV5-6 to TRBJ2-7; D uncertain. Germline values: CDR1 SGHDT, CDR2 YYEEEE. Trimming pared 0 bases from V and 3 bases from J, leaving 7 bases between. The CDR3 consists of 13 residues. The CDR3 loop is CASSLGRSYEQYF. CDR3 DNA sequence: TGTGCCAGCAGCTTGGGGCGGAGCTACGAGCAGTACTTC.

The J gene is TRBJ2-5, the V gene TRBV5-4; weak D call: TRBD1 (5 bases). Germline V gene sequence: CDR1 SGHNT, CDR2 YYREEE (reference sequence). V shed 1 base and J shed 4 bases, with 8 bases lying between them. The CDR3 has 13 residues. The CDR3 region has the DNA TGTGCCAGCAGCTTGCCAGGGTTAGAGACCCAGTACTTC. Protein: CASSLPGLETQYF.

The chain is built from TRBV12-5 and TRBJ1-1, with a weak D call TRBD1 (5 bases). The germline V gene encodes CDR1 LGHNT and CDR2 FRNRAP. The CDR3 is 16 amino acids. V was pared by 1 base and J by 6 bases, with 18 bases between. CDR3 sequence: CASGLGGTVGGAEAFF. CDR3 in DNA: TGTGCTAGTGGTTTGGGCGGGACGGTCGGAGGGGCTGAAGCTTTCTTT.

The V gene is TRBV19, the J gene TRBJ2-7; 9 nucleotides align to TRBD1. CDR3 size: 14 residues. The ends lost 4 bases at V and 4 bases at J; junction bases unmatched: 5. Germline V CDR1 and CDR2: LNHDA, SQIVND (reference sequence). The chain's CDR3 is CASSTGTGSYEQYF. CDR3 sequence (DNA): TGTGCCAGTAGTACTGGGACAGGGTCGTACGAGCAGTACTTC.

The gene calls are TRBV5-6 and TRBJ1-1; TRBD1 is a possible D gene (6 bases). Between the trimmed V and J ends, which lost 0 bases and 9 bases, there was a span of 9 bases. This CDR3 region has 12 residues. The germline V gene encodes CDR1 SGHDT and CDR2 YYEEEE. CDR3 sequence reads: CASSLATGKAFF. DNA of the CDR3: TGTGCCAGCAGCTTGGCGACAGGCAAAGCTTTCTTT.

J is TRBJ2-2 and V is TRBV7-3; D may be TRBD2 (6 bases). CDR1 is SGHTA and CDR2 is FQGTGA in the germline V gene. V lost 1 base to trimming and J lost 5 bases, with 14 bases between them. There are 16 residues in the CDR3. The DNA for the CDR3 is TGTGCCAGCAGCTTAAACGGGGGTCTAATTACCGGGGAGCTGTTTTTT. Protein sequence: CASSLNGGLITGELFF.

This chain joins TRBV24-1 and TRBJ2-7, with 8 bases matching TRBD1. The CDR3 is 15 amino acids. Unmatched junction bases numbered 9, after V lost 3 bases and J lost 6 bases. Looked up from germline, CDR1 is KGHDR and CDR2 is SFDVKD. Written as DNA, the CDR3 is TGTGCCACCAGTGATACCAAGACAGGGGTCTCCGAGCAGTACTTC. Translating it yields CATSDTKTGVSEQYF.

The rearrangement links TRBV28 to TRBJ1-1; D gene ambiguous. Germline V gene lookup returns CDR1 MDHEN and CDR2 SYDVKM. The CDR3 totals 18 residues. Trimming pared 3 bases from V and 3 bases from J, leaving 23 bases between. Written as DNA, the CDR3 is TGTGCCAGCAGTTTCCAGTCCTCTCGTACATTGGAGGACACTGAAGCTTTCTTT. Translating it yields CASSFQSSRTLEDTEAFF.

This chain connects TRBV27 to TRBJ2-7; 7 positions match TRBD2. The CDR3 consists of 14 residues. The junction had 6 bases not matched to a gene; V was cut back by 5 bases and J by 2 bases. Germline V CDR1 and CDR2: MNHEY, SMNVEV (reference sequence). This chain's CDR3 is CASSLSGLAYEQYF. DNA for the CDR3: TGTGCCAGCAGTCTTAGCGGGTTAGCCTACGAGCAGTACTTC.

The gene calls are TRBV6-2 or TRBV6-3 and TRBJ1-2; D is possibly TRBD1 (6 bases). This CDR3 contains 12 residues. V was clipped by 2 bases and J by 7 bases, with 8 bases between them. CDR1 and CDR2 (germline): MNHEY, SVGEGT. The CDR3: CASSYGGSGYTF. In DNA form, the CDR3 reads TGTGCCAGCAGTTACGGGGGCTCTGGCTACACCTTC.

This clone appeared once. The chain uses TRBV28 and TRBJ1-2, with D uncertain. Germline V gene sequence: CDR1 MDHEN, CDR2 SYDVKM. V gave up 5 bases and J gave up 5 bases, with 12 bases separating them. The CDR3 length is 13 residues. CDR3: CASSRLGRYGYTF. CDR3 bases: TGTGCCAGCAGTCGACTGGGGAGGTATGGCTACACCTTC.

The CDR3 DNA reads TGTGCCAGCAGTGTAGCGGGAGGATACTACGAGCAGTACTTC. It specifies CASSVAGGYYEQYF. This chain links TRBV28 with TRBJ2-7; TRBD2 matches 10 bases. V lost 5 bases and J lost 3; bases outside the gene matches: 4. The CDR3 has 14 amino acids. Germline V gene lookup returns CDR1 MDHEN and CDR2 SYDVKM.

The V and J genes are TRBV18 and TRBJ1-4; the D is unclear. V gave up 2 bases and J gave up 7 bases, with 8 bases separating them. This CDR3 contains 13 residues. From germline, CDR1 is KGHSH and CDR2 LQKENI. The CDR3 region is CASSPAAGEKLFF. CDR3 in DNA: TGTGCCAGCTCACCAGCGGCGGGTGAAAAACTGTTTTTT. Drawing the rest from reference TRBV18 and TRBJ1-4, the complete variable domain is NAGVMQNPRHLVRRRGQEARLRCSPMKGHSHVYWYRQLPEEGLKFMVYLQKENIIDESGMPKERFSAEFPKEGPSILRIQQVVRGDSAAYFCASSPAAGEKLFFGSGTQLSVL.

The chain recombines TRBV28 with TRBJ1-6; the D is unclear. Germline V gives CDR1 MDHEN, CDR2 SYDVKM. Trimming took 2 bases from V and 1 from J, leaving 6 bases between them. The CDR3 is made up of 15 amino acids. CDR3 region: CASSLGASYNSPLHF. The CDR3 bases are TGTGCCAGCAGTTTAGGAGCGTCCTATAATTCACCCCTCCACTTT. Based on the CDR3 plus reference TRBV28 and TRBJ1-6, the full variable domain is DVKVTQSSRYLVKRTGEKVFLECVQDMDHENMFWYRQDPGLGLRLIYFSYDVKMKEKGDIPEGYSVSREKKERFSLILESASTNQTSMYLCASSLGASYNSPLHFGNGTRLTVT.

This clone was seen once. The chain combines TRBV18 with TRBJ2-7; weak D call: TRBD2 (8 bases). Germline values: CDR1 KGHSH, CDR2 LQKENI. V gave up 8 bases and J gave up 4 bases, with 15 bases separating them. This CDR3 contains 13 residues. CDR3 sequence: CASGLAGGYEQYF. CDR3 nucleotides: TGTGCCAGCGGACTAGCAGGGGGTTACGAGCAGTACTTC.

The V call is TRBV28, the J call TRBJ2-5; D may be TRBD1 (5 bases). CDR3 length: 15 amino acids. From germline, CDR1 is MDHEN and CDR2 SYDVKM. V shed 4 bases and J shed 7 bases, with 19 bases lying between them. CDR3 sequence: CASSSTRPPRGTQYF. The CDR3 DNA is TGTGCCAGCAGTTCTACAAGACCCCCTAGGGGGACCCAGTACTTC.

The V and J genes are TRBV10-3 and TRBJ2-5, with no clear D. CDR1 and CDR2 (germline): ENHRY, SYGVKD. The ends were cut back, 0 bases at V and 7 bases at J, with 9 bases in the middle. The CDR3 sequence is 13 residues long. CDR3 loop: CAISESERGTQYF. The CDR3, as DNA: TGTGCCATCAGTGAGTCGGAGCGAGGGACCCAGTACTTC.

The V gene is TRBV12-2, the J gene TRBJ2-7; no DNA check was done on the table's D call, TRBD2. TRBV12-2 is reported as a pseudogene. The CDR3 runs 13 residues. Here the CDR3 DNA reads TGTGCAAGTCGCCACAGGCGGGAGTACGAGCAGTACTTC. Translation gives CASRHRREYEQYF.

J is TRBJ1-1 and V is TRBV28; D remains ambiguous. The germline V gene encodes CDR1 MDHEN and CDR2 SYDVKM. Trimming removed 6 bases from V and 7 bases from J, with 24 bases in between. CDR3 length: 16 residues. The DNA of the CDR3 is TGTGCCAGCAGACATTCCCTGAGTGTCTCTCGGGGTGAAGCTTTCTTT. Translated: CASRHSLSVSRGEAFF.